This is a list of T cell receptor beta chains from one sample in a study of blood T cells in healthy people across ages. TCRdb called the 5' RACE reads again in MiXCR, with one record for every CDR3 protein. In the table there are over a million distinct CDR3 sequences, less than 25% of which are singletons. These data are also associated with another study on T cells of mothers and their children.

The specimen was blood. These receptors were obtained from a girl aged 2 to 9 in good health. CDR3s include the opening cysteine and the closing phenylalanine or tryptophan. The order of the fields is CDR3 protein, CDR3 DNA, V gene, clone size, D gene, J gene. A D gene is named only where the DNA matches it firmly. Expanded clones get a size class; other rows say once, few or many, or leave the size out.

CASSLQRPTGEQYF TGCGCCAGCAGCCTCCAAAGGCCTACTGGGGAGCAGTACTTC TRBV5-1 . . TRBJ2-7
CASSLVGAGASGYTF TGTGCCAGCAGCTTAGTTGGTGCGGGGGCGAGTGGCTACACCTTC TRBV7-9 few . TRBJ1-2
CASSSRWGANEQYF TGTGCCAGCAGTTCTCGTTGGGGGGCTAACGAGCAGTACTTC TRBV6-5 . . TRBJ2-7
CASSSPGTGAPGTQYF TGTGCCAGCAGTTCCCCTGGGACAGGGGCGCCGGGGACCCAGTACTTC TRBV28 . TRBD1 TRBJ2-5
CASKVGGPGTQYF TGTGCCAGCAAGGTTGGGGGGCCAGGTACGCAGTATTTT TRBV7-9 . . TRBJ2-3
CASSTGLEQCF TGTGCCAGCAGCACGGGGCTCGAGCAGTGCTTC TRBV12-3/TRBV12-4 few . TRBJ2-5
CAAGEETQYF TGTGCCGCCGGCGAAGAGACCCAGTACTTC TRBV10-3 . . TRBJ2-5
CASSTWGSEQFF TGTGCCAGCAGTACGTGGGGGTCTGAGCAGTTCTTC TRBV7-9 . . TRBJ2-1
CASSQAPGADEQFF TGCGCCAGCAGCCAAGCCCCGGGAGCGGATGAGCAGTTCTTC TRBV4-1 few . TRBJ2-1
CSARGKTRVEETQYF TGCAGTGCTAGAGGAAAGACCAGGGTTGAAGAGACCCAGTACTTC TRBV20-1 few . TRBJ2-5
CASSLSPSGANVLTF TGTGCCAGCAGCTTATCCCCCTCTGGGGCCAACGTCCTGACTTTC TRBV7-2 few . TRBJ2-6
CASSFRGLDTEAFF TGTGCCAGCAGCTTTCGGGGGCTCGACACTGAAGCTTTCTTT TRBV7-9 few . TRBJ1-1
CAGDGEREQYF TGTGCCGGGGACGGGGAGCGCGAGCAGTACTTC TRBV28 . . TRBJ2-7
CASSVEGPVWSPSRSPPKNIQYF TGTGCCAGCAGCGTAGAGGGCCCCGTTTGGAGTCCCTCCCGGAGCCCTCCCAAAAACATTCAGTACTTC TRBV9 few . TRBJ2-4
CSARQTETQYF TGCAGTGCTAGACAAACCGAGACCCAGTACTTC TRBV20-1 few . TRBJ2-5
CASSLDRASNYGYTF TGTGCCAGCAGCCTAGACAGAGCCTCTAACTATGGCTACACCTTC TRBV7-9 . . TRBJ1-2
CASGGLAGNLDEQFF TGTGCCAGCGGAGGACTAGCGGGAAACCTGGATGAGCAGTTCTTC TRBV27 few TRBD2 TRBJ2-1
CSVGWAHEQYF TGCAGCGTTGGTTGGGCTCACGAGCAGTACTTC TRBV29-1 . . TRBJ2-7
CASSFTSGNYEQYF TGTGCCAGCAGTTTTACAAGCGGGAACTACGAGCAGTACTTC TRBV28 . TRBD2 TRBJ2-7
CSAKRDTGYEQYF TGCAGTGCTAAGCGGGACACGGGCTACGAGCAGTACTTC TRBV20-1 few . TRBJ2-7
CASSASGTSGGETQYF TGTGCCAGCAGCGCCTCCGGGACTAGCGGGGGAGAGACCCAGTACTTC TRBV9 . TRBD2 TRBJ2-5
CASRIITSPQYF TGTGCCAGTAGGATAATTACTAGTCCACAGTACTTC TRBV12-3/TRBV12-4 . . TRBJ2-5
CASSLQTSGSSYNEQFF TGTGCCAGCAGCTTACAGACTAGCGGGAGTTCGTACAATGAGCAGTTCTTC TRBV7-2 few TRBD2 TRBJ2-1
CATSESSYNEQFF TGTGCCACCAGTGAGAGCTCCTACAATGAGCAGTTCTTC TRBV24-1 . . TRBJ2-1
CASSWGDFFNPYGYTF TGTGCCAGCAGCTGGGGGGATTTTTTTAACCCCTATGGCTACACCTTC TRBV7-9 . . TRBJ1-2
CASGLVWDRAAKNIQYF TGTGCTAGTGGTTTGGTTTGGGACAGGGCGGCCAAAAACATTCAGTACTTC TRBV12-5 . TRBD1 TRBJ2-4
CASTDQGTLSYEQYF TGTGCCAGCACCGATCAGGGGACCCTCTCCTACGAGCAGTACTTC TRBV12-3/TRBV12-4 few . TRBJ2-7
CASSWDGQETQYF TGTGCCAGCAGTTGGGACGGCCAAGAGACCCAGTACTTC TRBV12-3/TRBV12-4 few . TRBJ2-5
CSALTGDITEAFF TGCAGCGCCTTAACGGGGGATATCACTGAAGCTTTCTTT TRBV29-1 . . TRBJ1-1
CASRGQRALSYNEQFF TGTGCCAGCAGAGGCCAGCGGGCCCTCTCCTACAATGAGCAATTCTTC TRBV27 . . TRBJ2-1
CASRPPGSTRTDTQYF TGTGCCAGCAGGCCCCCGGGTTCCACCCGCACAGATACGCAGTATTTT TRBV6-6 . . TRBJ2-3
CSVAGVAEQFF TGCAGTGTTGCGGGAGTTGCTGAGCAGTTCTTC TRBV20-1 few TRBD2 TRBJ2-1
CASMDRGKNSPLHF TGTGCCAGTATGGACAGGGGGAAGAATTCACCCCTCCACTTT TRBV13 . TRBD1 TRBJ1-6
CASSFEGTGELFF TGTGCCAGCAGCTTCGAAGGCACCGGGGAGCTGTTTTTT TRBV11-3 few . TRBJ2-2
CASSLERRGGALETQYF TGTGCCAGCAGTTTAGAGAGGCGTGGGGGGGCCCTCGAGACCCAGTACTTC TRBV12-3/TRBV12-4 . . TRBJ2-5
CASSSLAGGSDEQFF TGTGCCAGCAGTTCGCTAGCGGGAGGATCCGATGAGCAGTTCTTC TRBV28 . TRBD2 TRBJ2-1
CASSYRDGSYEQYF TGTGCCAGCAGCTACCGGGACGGATCCTACGAGCAGTACTTC TRBV5-4 . . TRBJ2-7
CASRQFAGGGRQETQYF TGTGCCAGCAGACAATTCGCGGGGGGAGGAAGGCAAGAGACCCAGTACTTC TRBV7-9 . TRBD2 TRBJ2-5
CASSPYRQGLKETQYF TGTGCCAGCAGCCCCTACCGACAGGGCTTGAAAGAGACCCAGTACTTC TRBV7-2 few TRBD1 TRBJ2-5
CTSIVSGSSYNEQFF TGTACCAGCATCGTTAGCGGGAGCTCCTACAATGAGCAGTTCTTC TRBV28 many TRBD2 TRBJ2-1
CASSFFLGTPEGEKLFF TGTGCCAGCAGCTTCTTTCTCGGGACACCCGAGGGCGAAAAACTGTTTTTT TRBV7-8 . . TRBJ1-4
CASSFDRAQETQYF TGTGCCAGCAGCTTTGACCGAGCGCAAGAGACCCAGTACTTC TRBV7-3 few . TRBJ2-5
CASSFYISSHFYNEQFF TGTGCCAGCAGCTTTTACATATCATCTCACTTCTACAATGAGCAGTTCTTC TRBV13 . . TRBJ2-1
CSAQPALTSWGKDEQFF TGCAGTGCTCAGCCTGCCCTCACTAGTTGGGGGAAGGATGAGCAGTTCTTC TRBV20-1 few . TRBJ2-1
CATSTLQESYEQYF TGTGCCACCAGCACGTTACAGGAGTCTTACGAGCAGTACTTC TRBV15 . . TRBJ2-7
CASSSTPGLAEKLFF TGTGCCAGCAGTTCGACTCCGGGGCTGGCTGAAAAACTGTTTTTT TRBV27 . . TRBJ1-4
CATSKAGGGEQYF TGTGCCACCAGTAAAGCAGGGGGCGGCGAGCAGTACTTC TRBV24-1 few TRBD1 TRBJ2-7
CASKPGGNYGYTF TGTGCCAGCAAACCAGGGGGAAACTATGGCTACACCTTC TRBV27 . TRBD1 TRBJ1-2